The 26 T cell receptor beta chains reported below all come from one sample, sequenced in a study of regulatory T cells in long-lasting Graves disease. The time point here: newly diagnosed GD, antithyroid drugs for less than 3 months. TCR sequences were obtained from RNA taken from PBMCs. Arm-PCR of CDR3 regions with iRepertoire HTBI primers generated TCR beta libraries. One entry per CDR3 protein, called by TCRdb with MiXCR from the multiplex PCR reads. The sample shows roughly 420,000 distinct CDR3 sequences, around 15% of them seen only once. These data were likewise used in another study, on T cells in Graves' hyperthyroidism and ophthalmopathy.

The source material was peripheral blood mononuclear cells (PBMCs), sampled at new diagnosis, from a patient treated with antithyroid drugs. These receptors were obtained from a woman aged 50 to 65 with Graves disease.

The chain employs TRBV6-2 or TRBV6-3 and TRBJ2-7, with 10 bases that match TRBD1. The CDR3 has 13 residues. With V trimmed by 6 bases and J by 6 bases, 5 bases remained unmatched. Germline CDR1 is MNHEY and CDR2 is SVGEGT. The CDR3 sequence is CASSGWDRGEQYF. CDR3 DNA sequence: TGTGCCAGCAGCGGTTGGGACAGGGGCGAGCAGTACTTC.

The rearrangement joins TRBV27 to TRBJ1-4, with D perhaps TRBD1 (5 bases). This CDR3 has 14 residues. With 7 bases removed from V and 4 bases from J, the gap between germline ends came to 13 bases. Germline V gene sequence: CDR1 MNHEY, CDR2 SMNVEV (reference sequence). The CDR3: CASKARDHNEKLFF. In nucleotides, the CDR3 is TGTGCCAGCAAGGCGAGGGACCATAATGAAAAACTGTTTTTT.

This clonotype was picked up many times. This chain connects TRBV5-6 to TRBJ2-1, with 7 bases aligning to TRBD2. The CDR3 is 16 amino acids. Trimming cost V 0 bases and J 4 bases; bases outside gene matches: 7. The germline V gene encodes CDR1 SGHDT and CDR2 YYEEEE. CDR3 region: CASSLGSGRLYNEQFF. In DNA form, the CDR3 reads TGTGCCAGCAGCTTGGGTAGCGGGCGGCTGTACAATGAGCAGTTCTTC.

This clonotype showed up many times. The chain links TRBV28 to TRBJ1-4; D is ambiguous. V shed 5 bases and J shed 6 bases, with 7 bases lying between them. The CDR3 length is 12 residues. From germline, CDR1 is MDHEN and CDR2 SYDVKM. The CDR3 here is CASSQRDEKLFF. CDR3 bases: TGTGCCAGCAGTCAGAGAGATGAAAAACTGTTTTTT.

This clonotype was counted many times. This chain uses TRBV11-2 with TRBJ2-7; D may be TRBD2 (5 bases). Trimming stripped 1 base from V and 1 base from J, with 8 bases between. This CDR3 is 14 amino acids long. CDR1 is SGHAT and CDR2 is FQNNGV in the germline V gene. The CDR3 spells CASSLVGGSYEQYF. The CDR3 DNA sequence: TGTGCCAGCAGCTTAGTCGGAGGTTCCTACGAGCAGTACTTC. Drawing the rest from reference TRBV11-2 and TRBJ2-7, the complete variable domain is EAGVAQSPRYKIIEKRQSVAFWCNPISGHATLYWYQQILGQGPKLLIQFQNNGVVDDSQLPKDRFSAERLKGVDSTLKIQPAKLEDSAVYLCASSLVGGSYEQYFGPGTRLTVT.

The genes are TRBV3-1 and TRBJ1-6, with unresolved D. The CDR3 covers 14 residues. V lost 8 bases and J 10 bases, leaving 18 bases between the germline ends. Germline CDR1 LGHDT, CDR2 YNNKEL (reference sequence). CDR3 residues: CASGPAASDSPLHF. CDR3 DNA: TGTGCCAGCGGTCCGGCTGCCTCTGACTCACCCCTCCACTTT.

In its sample, this clonotype was seen many times. The gene calls are TRBV6-1 and TRBJ2-7; 7 nucleotides agree with TRBD1. The CDR3 loop spans 14 amino acids. The J segment lost 3 bases and the V segment lost 4 bases, leaving 6 bases of the junction unmatched. In germline, CDR1 is MNHNS, CDR2 SASEGT. The CDR3 DNA sequence: TGTGCCAGCAGTGCATTAAGGGACAGCTACGAGCAGTACTTC. Amino acids: CASSALRDSYEQYF.

As regards this clonotype: The conserved phenylalanine or tryptophan is not found at the CDR3 terminus, so this likely reflects a read error. This chain connects TRBV7-3 to TRBJ2-7; unclear D gene. Germline lookup yields CDR1 SGHTA and CDR2 FQGTGA. The length of the CDR3 is 12 residues. Trimming took 3 bases from V and 4 from J, leaving 7 bases between them. For the CDR3, the DNA is TGTGCCAGCAGCTTTTCGGATTACGAGCAGTACCTC. It specifies CASSFSDYEQYL.

This clonotype showed up just a few times. The chain combines TRBV9 with TRBJ2-1; D possibly corresponds to TRBD2 (7 bases). V lost 3 bases and J lost 9, with 10 bases in between. The CDR3 length is 12 residues. The germline V gene encodes CDR1 SGDLS and CDR2 YYNGEE. CDR3 loop: CASSGRGAEQFF. The DNA of the CDR3 is TGTGCCAGCAGCGGACGGGGGGCTGAGCAGTTCTTC.

This clonotype showed up many times. This chain uses TRBV5-5 with TRBJ1-1; no clear D gene. Germline CDR1 SGHKS, CDR2 YYEKEE (reference sequence). The CDR3 runs 13 residues. With 7 bases removed from V and 4 bases from J, the gap between germline ends came to 14 bases. CDR3 coding DNA: TGTGCCAGCGGCTCCCAGGCAGTCACTGAAGCTTTCTTT. Protein sequence: CASGSQAVTEAFF.

With regard to this clonotype: This may arise from a read error, as a much more abundant clone is one base away. The genes are TRBV6-2 or TRBV6-3 and TRBJ2-1, with D tentatively TRBD1 or TRBD2 (5 bases each). The V gene's germline CDR1 is MNHEY and CDR2 SVGEGT. This CDR3 has 13 amino acids. CDR3 loop: CASTWGSYNGQFF. The CDR3 coding sequence is TGTGCCAGCACCTGGGGGTCCTACAATGGGCAGTTCTTC.

This clonotype was observed many times. V is TRBV12-3 or TRBV12-4 and J is TRBJ2-1; TRBD2 agrees at 12 bases. The CDR3 runs 15 residues. The V gene end was trimmed by 10 bases and the J gene end by 3 bases; junction bases not matched to a gene: 7. The CDR3 protein is CAILAGGPGYNEQFF. DNA for the CDR3: TGTGCCATCCTAGCGGGAGGGCCGGGCTACAATGAGCAGTTCTTC.

Notes on this clonotype: This may stem from a read error, because a much larger clone lies one nucleotide away. The V call is TRBV2, the J call TRBJ2-1, with 11 nucleotides matching TRBD2. The CDR3 contains 16 residues. In germline, CDR1 is SNHLY, CDR2 FYNNEI. This CDR3 is CASIKLTSGINNEQLF. The CDR3 DNA follows: TGTGCCAGCATTAAACTGACTAGCGGGATTAACAATGAGCAGCTCTTC. Full variable domain (rest looked up from reference TRBV2 and TRBJ2-1): EPEVTQTPSHQVTQMGQEVILRCVPISNHLYFYWYRQILGQKVEFLVSFYNNEISEKSEIFDDQFSVERPDGSNFTLKIRSTKLEDSAMYFCASIKLTSGINNEQLFGPGTRLTVL.

This clonotype was observed many times. The chain joins TRBV12-3 or TRBV12-4 to TRBJ2-1; D uncertain. CDR3 length equals 15 residues. Deletions cut 3 bases from V and 5 bases from J, with 14 bases between. The CDR3 nucleotides read TGTGCCAGCAGTTTTCAGTTCGGGCAGAACAATGAGCAGTTCTTC. This codes for CASSFQFGQNNEQFF.

V gene TRBV7-9 combines with J gene TRBJ1-4, with 7 positions matching TRBD1. This CDR3 comprises 18 residues. Per the germline V gene, CDR1 is SEHNR and CDR2 is FQNEAQ (reference sequence). Trimming took 5 bases from V and 5 from J; bases not matched to a gene: 17. CDR3 DNA sequence: TGTGCCAGCAGCCTGGGGAGGACAGGTCGTCGGGGAAATGAAAAACTGTTTTTT. It codes for CASSLGRTGRRGNEKLFF.

This clonotype was seen a few times. The gene calls are TRBV2 and TRBJ2-2; weak D call: TRBD1 (5 bases). V shed 2 bases and J shed 5 bases, with 18 bases lying between them. Germline CDR1 SNHLY, CDR2 FYNNEI. The CDR3 contains 17 residues. In DNA form, the CDR3 reads TGTGCCAGCAGTGAACCCGAACAGGCCGAAAGTACCGGGGAGCTGTTTTTT. This codes for CASSEPEQAESTGELFF.

In this sample, this clonotype turned up many times. V usage is TRBV24-1 and J usage is TRBJ1-5; D possibly corresponds to TRBD1 (5 bases). The CDR3 sequence is 13 residues long. Trimming took 4 bases from V and 6 from J, leaving 9 bases between them. The V gene's germline CDR1 is KGHDR and CDR2 SFDVKD. CDR3 coding DNA: TGTGCCACCAGTGACTCGGGGGGTCAGCCCCAGCATTTT. Protein sequence: CATSDSGGQPQHF.

This clonotype came up many times. The chain carries TRBV5-5 and TRBJ1-1; D is perhaps TRBD1 (5 bases). Trimming removed 6 bases at V and 7 bases at J, with 19 bases between. CDR1 and CDR2 (germline): SGHKS, YYEKEE (reference sequence). This CDR3 is built from 14 residues. In DNA form, the CDR3 reads TGTGCCAGCAACCCGTCGGGGGAGGGAGTTGAAGCTTTCTTT. Its translation: CASNPSGEGVEAFF.

The V gene is TRBV28, the J gene TRBJ1-1; D not resolved. From germline, CDR1 is MDHEN and CDR2 SYDVKM. CDR3 length: 17 amino acids. With 7 bases removed from V and 0 bases from J, the gap between germline ends came to 21 bases. The CDR3 bases are TGTGCCAGCACTCCATATGGGCAGTTTCTTATGAACACTGAAGCTTTCTTT. Protein product: CASTPYGQFLMNTEAFF. Full variable domain (remainder filled in from reference TRBV28 and TRBJ1-1): DVKVTQSSRYLVKRTGEKVFLECVQDMDHENMFWYRQDPGLGLRLIYFSYDVKMKEKGDIPEGYSVSREKKERFSLILESASTNQTSMYLCASTPYGQFLMNTEAFFGQGTRLTVV.

This clonotype was detected a few times. The CDR3 DNA follows: TGTGCCTGGAGGGAGGGACAGACCTATAATTCACCCCTCCACTTT. Translating it yields CAWREGQTYNSPLHF. V usage is TRBV30 and J usage is TRBJ1-6, with 7 bases fitting TRBD1. J was trimmed by 2 bases and V by 3 bases; bases with no gene match: 4. Germline CDR1 reads GTSNPN; CDR2 reads SVGIG (reference sequence). The CDR3 extends over 15 amino acids. Using reference TRBV30 and TRBJ1-6 for the parts outside the CDR3, the full variable domain is SQTIHQWPATLVQPVGSPLSLECTVEGTSNPNLYWYRQAAGRGLQLLFYSVGIGQISSEVPQNLSASRPQDRQFILSSKKLLLSDSGFYLCAWREGQTYNSPLHFGNGTRLTVT.

The table lists this clonotype with many counts. The chain uses TRBV3-1 and TRBJ2-2; tentative D call: TRBD1 (5 bases). Trimming shortened V by 1 base and J by 11 bases, and 8 bases separated the two germline ends. The CDR3 runs to 12 residues. The germline V gene encodes CDR1 LGHDT and CDR2 YNNKEL (reference sequence). The CDR3 DNA reads TGTGCCAGCAGCCAAGGAGACAGAGAGCTGTTTTTT. Translation gives CASSQGDRELFF.

At least ten counts were recorded for this clonotype. The chain combines TRBV27 with TRBJ2-5; 9 bases line up with TRBD1. Germline trimming cut 6 bases from V and 1 base from J; bases unmatched to any gene: 6. The germline V gene encodes CDR1 MNHEY and CDR2 SMNVEV (reference sequence). The CDR3 contains 15 residues. Written as DNA, the CDR3 is TGTGCCAGCAGCGTGGACAGGGGCCTCCAAGAGACCCAGTACTTC. Protein: CASSVDRGLQETQYF.

The V call is TRBV5-1, the J call TRBJ1-6; TRBD1 matches 7 bases. V dropped 4 bases and J dropped 3; count of bases not matched to a gene: 4. The CDR3 runs to 15 residues. Germline CDR1 reads SGHRS; CDR2 reads YFSETQ. CDR3 in amino acids: CASSLGTDYNSPLHF. Written as DNA, the CDR3 is TGCGCCAGCAGCCTCGGGACAGACTATAATTCACCCCTCCACTTT.

Many counts were recorded for this clonotype. This chain joins TRBV6-1 and TRBJ2-6, with D uncertain. The CDR3 spans 15 residues. Germline V gene data show CDR1 as MNHNS and CDR2 as SASEGT. With 6 bases removed from V and 0 bases from J, the gap between germline ends came to 9 bases. The CDR3 sequence is CASRPQVSGANVLTF. The CDR3 DNA reads TGTGCCAGCAGACCCCAGGTCTCTGGGGCCAACGTCCTGACTTTC.

This clonotype was seen repeatedly, ten times or more. The chain combines TRBV28 with TRBJ2-5; possible D gene TRBD2, 5 bases. V lost 7 bases to trimming and J lost 0 bases, with 12 bases between them. This CDR3 comprises 14 residues. CDR1 and CDR2 (germline): MDHEN, SYDVKM. The CDR3 sequence is CASTTRRYQETQYF. The CDR3 DNA follows: TGTGCCAGCACCACAAGGAGGTACCAAGAGACCCAGTACTTC.

This rearrangement joins TRBV29-1 to TRBJ2-5, with D tentatively TRBD1 (5 bases). Germline lookup yields CDR1 SQVTM and CDR2 ANQGSEA. The V end lost 2 bases, the J end lost 5 bases, and 12 bases lay between the germline ends. There are 13 residues in the CDR3. The CDR3 is CSVESGFGETQYF. The CDR3 coding sequence is TGCAGCGTTGAATCAGGGTTCGGGGAGACCCAGTACTTC.